One T cell receptor (beta chain) is described in this entry. The data were obtained in a study of blood T cell repertoires in COVID-19. Turning to the study itself: Some COVID-19 samples were acute and others convalescent; all came from the United States, Italy and Spain. Sources were T cells, B-cell-depleted T cells, or PBMCs; the material itself was cDNA or gDNA.

Seattle's enrolled individuals joined amid active infection and were then monitored longitudinally. In the source study's methods: Estimated nucleated cell counts came from reference gene primer amplification. Produced via immunoSEQ multiplex PCR; TCRdb's table is partial and in-frame only. D and trimming come from the DNA, and the V and J calls and clone size come from that table. The sample includes 150,000 to 200,000 clones, less than 90% of them seen just once. With 2 bases removed from V and 1 base from J, the gap between germline ends came to 2 bases. Germline CDR1 reads MNHEY; CDR2 reads SVGAGI. The CDR3 covers 12 residues.

The sample consisted of peripheral blood. This chain connects TRBV6-5 to TRBJ1-1; D remains unclear. The TCR sequence derives from a woman aged 70-85 years with COVID-19, enrolled during active disease. This CDR3 reads CASSYQNTEAFF. CDR3 DNA sequence: TGTGCCAGCAGTTACCAGAACACTGAAGCTTTCTTT.